This T cell receptor (beta chain) was captured by sequencing in a study of T cell responses to AZD1222 COVID-19 vaccine. Data came from immunoSEQ multiplex PCR; TCRdb stores just in-frame clones and leaves some out. The data hold some 96,000 clones, with 84% observed a single time. The CDR3 consists of 16 residues. J was trimmed by 4 bases and V by 7 bases; bases with no gene match: 11. The germline gives CDR1 SNHLY, CDR2 FYNNEI. The specimen comprised peripheral blood, sampled 28 days after the second AZD1222 dose. This sequence was found in an adult who received the AZD1222 COVID-19 vaccine. The chain has TRBV2 and TRBJ1-5; 9 bases line up with TRBD1. The CDR3 here is CASNGRGTGFNQPQHF. Here the CDR3 DNA reads TGTGCCAGCAATGGTCGAGGGACAGGGTTTAATCAGCCCCAGCATTTT.